The entry below describes one TCR beta chain. This record comes from a study of blood T cell repertoires in COVID-19. As for the study in general: Spain, Italy and the United States supplied samples that represented acute and convalescent COVID-19. Sample material is recorded as cDNA or gDNA derived from T cells, B-cell-depleted T cells, or PBMCs.

The V and J ends lost 10 bases and 8 bases, in that order; junction bases with no gene match: 16. Germline CDR1 is SGDLS and CDR2 is YYNGEE. The CDR3 is 15 residues long. Per the authors' pipeline: From reference gene primer amplification, estimates of nucleated cell counts were derived. Assay: immunoSEQ multiplex PCR; the TCRdb copy retains only in-frame clones and omits some. For V, J and clone size, that table is used; D and trimming come from the DNA. The data show approximately 80,000 clones, 81% seen once. Material: peripheral blood. The chain has TRBV9 and TRBJ2-1; 9 positions match TRBD2. This receptor was taken from a man older than 75 with acute or convalescent COVID-19. The CDR3 DNA is TGTGCCGGCAACGCCCGGGCTAGCGGGGTTTATGAGCAGTTCTTC. It yields the protein CAGNARASGVYEQFF. The full variable domain, in which reference TRBV9 and TRBJ2-1 provide the parts outside the CDR3, is DSGVTQTPKHLITATGQRVTLRCSPRSGDLSVYWYQQSLDQGLQFLIQYYNGEERAKGNILERFSAQQFPDLHSELNLSSLELGDSALYFCAGNARASGVYEQFFGPGTRLTVL.